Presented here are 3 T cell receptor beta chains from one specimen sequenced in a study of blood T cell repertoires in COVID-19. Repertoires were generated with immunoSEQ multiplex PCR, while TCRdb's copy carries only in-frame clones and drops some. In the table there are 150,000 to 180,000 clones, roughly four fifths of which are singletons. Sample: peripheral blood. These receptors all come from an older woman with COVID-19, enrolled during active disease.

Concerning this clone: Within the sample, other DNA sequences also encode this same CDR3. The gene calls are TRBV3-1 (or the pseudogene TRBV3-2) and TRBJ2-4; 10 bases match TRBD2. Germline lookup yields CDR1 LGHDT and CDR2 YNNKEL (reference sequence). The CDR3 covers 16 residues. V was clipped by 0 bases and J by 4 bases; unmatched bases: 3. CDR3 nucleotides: TGTGCCAGCAGCCAAGAAAGCGGGAGGGGGAAAAACATTCAGTACTTC. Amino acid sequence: CASSQESGRGKNIQYF.

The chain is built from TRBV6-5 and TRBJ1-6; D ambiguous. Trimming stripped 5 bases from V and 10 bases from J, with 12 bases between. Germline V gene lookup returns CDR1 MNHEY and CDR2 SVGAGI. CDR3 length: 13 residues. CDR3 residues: CASSRNSYSPLHF. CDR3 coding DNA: TGTGCCAGCAGTCGGAACAGTTACTCACCCCTCCACTTT.

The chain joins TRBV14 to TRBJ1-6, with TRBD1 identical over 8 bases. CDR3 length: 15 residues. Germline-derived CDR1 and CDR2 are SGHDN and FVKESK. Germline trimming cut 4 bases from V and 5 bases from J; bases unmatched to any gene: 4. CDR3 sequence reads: CASSPRTGNNSPLHF. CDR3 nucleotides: TGTGCCAGCAGCCCGAGGACAGGGAATAATTCACCCCTCCACTTT. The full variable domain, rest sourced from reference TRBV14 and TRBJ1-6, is EAGVTQFPSHSVIEKGQTVTLRCDPISGHDNLYWYRRVMGKEIKFLLHFVKESKQDESGMPNNRFLAERTGGTYSTLKVQPAELEDSGVYFCASSPRTGNNSPLHFGNGTRLTVT.